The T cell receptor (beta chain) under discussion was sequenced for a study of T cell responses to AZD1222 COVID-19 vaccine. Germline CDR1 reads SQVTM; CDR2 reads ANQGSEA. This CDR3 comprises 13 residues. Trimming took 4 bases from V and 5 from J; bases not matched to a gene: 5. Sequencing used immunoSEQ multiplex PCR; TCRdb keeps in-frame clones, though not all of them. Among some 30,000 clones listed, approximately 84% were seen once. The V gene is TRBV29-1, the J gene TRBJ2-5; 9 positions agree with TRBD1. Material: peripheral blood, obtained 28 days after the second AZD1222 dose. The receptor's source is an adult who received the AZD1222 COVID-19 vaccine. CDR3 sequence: CSVGRTGEETQYF. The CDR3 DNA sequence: TGCAGCGTTGGGAGGACAGGGGAGGAGACCCAGTACTTC.